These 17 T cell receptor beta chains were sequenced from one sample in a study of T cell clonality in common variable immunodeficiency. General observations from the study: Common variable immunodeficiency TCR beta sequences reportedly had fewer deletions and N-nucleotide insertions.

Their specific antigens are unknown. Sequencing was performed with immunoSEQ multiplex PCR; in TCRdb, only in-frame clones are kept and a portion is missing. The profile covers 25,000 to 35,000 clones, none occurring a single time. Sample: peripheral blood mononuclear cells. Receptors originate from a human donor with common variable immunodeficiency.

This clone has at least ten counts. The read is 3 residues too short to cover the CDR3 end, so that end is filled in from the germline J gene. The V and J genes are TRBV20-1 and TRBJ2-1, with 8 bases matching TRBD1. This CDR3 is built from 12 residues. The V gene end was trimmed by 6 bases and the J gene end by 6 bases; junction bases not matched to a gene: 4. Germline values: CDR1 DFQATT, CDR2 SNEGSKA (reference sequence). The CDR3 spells CSAPDRVNEQFF. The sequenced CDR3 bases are TGCAGTGCCCCGGACAGGGTCAATGAG.

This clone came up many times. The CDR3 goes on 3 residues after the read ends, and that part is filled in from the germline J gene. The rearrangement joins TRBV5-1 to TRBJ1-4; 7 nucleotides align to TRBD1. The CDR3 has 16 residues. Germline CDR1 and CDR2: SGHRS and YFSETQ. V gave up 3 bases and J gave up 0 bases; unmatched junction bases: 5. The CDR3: CASSSGGTATNEKLFF. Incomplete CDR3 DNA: TGCGCCAGCAGCTCTGGCGGGACAGCAACTAATGAAAAA.

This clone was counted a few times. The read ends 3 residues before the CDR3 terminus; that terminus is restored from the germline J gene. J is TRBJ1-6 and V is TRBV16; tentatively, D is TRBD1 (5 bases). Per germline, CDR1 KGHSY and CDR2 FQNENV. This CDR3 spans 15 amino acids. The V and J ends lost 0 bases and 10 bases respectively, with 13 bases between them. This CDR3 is CASSQSIGEGSPLHF. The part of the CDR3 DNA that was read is TGTGCCAGCAGCCAATCGATAGGGGAAGGGTCACCC.

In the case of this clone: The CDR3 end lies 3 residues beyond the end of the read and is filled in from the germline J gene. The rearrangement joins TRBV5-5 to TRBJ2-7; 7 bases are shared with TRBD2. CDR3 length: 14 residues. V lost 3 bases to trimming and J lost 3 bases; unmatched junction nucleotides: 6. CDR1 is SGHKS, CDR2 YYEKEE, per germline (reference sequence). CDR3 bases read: TGTGCCAGCAGCTCGACCGCGGGGGACTACGAG. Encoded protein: CASSSTAGDYE. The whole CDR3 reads CASSSTAGDYEQYF.

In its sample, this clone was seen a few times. The CDR3 DNA, read in part, is TGTGCCAGTAGTATGTTGGGGGGAAACTCCTACAATGAG. This sequence encodes CASSMLGGNSYNE. The full CDR3 protein reads CASSMLGGNSYNEQFF. V gene TRBV19 combines with J gene TRBJ2-1, with a possible D match to TRBD2 (6 bases). The read ends 3 residues early relative to the CDR3; the germline J gene fills the gap. V was pared by 3 bases and J by 0 bases, with 12 bases between. Germline V CDR1 and CDR2: LNHDA, SQIVND (reference sequence). The CDR3 has 16 amino acids.

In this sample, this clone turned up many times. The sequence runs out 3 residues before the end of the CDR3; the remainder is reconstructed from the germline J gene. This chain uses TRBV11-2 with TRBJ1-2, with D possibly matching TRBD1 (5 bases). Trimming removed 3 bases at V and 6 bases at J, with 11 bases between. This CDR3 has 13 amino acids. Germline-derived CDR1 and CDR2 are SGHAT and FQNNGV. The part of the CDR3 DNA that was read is TGTGCCAGCAGCTTGATCACAGGAGATGGC. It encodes CASSLITGDG. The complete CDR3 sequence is CASSLITGDGYTF.

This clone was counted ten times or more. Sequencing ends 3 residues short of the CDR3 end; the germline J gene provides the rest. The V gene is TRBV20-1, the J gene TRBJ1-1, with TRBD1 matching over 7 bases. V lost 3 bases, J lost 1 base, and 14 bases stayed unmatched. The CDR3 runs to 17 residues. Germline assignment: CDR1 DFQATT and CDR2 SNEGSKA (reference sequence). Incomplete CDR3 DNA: TGCAGTGCTAGCCGAACAGGGGAAAATTTGGGGAACACTGAA. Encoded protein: CSASRTGENLGNTE. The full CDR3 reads CSASRTGENLGNTEAFF.

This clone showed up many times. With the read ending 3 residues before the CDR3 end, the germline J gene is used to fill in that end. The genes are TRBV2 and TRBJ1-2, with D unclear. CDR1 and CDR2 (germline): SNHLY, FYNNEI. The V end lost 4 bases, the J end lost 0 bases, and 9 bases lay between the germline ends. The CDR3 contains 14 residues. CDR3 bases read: TGTGCCAGCAGTGTCGAGGCTTCTAACTATGGC. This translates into CASSVEASNYG. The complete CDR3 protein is CASSVEASNYGYTF.

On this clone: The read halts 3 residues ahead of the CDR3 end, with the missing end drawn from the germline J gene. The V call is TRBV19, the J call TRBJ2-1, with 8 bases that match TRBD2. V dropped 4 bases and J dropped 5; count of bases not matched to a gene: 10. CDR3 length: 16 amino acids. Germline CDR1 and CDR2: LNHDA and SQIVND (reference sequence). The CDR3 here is CASSTLSGITDNEQFF. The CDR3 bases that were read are TGTGCCAGTAGTACCCTTAGCGGGATCACCGACAATGAG. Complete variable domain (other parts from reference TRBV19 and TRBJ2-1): DGGITQSPKYLFRKEGQNVTLSCEQNLNHDAMYWYRQDPGQGLRLIYYSQIVNDFQKGDIAEGYSVSREKKESFPLTVTSAQKNPTAFYLCASSTLSGITDNEQFFGPGTRLTVL.

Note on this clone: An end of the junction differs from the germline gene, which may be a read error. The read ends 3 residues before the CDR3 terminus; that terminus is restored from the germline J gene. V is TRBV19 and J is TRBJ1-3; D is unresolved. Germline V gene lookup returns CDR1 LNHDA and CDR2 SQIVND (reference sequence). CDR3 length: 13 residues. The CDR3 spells CASSTYSGNTIYF. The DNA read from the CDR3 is TGTGCCAGCAGTACTTACTCTGGAAACACC.

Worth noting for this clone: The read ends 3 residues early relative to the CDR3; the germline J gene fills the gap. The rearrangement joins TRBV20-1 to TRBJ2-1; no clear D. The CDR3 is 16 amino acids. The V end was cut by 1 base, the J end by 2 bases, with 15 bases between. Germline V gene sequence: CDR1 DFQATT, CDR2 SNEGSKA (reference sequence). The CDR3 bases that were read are TGCAGTGCTAGAGTTCCCGGTTCGGTCGCCTACAATGAG. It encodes CSARVPGSVAYNE. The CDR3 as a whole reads CSARVPGSVAYNEQFF.

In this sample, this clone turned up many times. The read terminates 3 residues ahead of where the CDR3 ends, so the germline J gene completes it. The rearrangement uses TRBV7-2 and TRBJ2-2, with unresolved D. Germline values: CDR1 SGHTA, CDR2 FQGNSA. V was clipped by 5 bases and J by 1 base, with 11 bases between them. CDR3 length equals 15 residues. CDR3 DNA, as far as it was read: TGTGCCAGCAGCCAGGCCATCTGGAACACCGGGGAG. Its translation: CASSQAIWNTGE. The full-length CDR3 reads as CASSQAIWNTGELFF.

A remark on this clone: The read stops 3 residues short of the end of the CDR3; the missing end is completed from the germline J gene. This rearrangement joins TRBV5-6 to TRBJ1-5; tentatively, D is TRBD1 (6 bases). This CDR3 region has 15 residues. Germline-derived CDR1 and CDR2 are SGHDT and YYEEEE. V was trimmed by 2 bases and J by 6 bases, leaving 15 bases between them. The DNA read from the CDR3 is TGTGCCAGCAGCTTCGGTCCGGGACAATTTCAGCCC. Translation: CASSFGPGQFQP. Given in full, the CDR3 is CASSFGPGQFQPQHF.

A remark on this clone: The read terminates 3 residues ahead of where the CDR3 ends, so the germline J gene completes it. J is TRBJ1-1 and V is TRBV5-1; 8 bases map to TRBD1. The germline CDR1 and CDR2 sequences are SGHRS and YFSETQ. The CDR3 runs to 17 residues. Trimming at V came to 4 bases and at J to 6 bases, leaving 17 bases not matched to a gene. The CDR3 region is CASSGYRGGDLGAEAFF. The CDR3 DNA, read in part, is TGCGCCAGCAGCGGCTACAGGGGGGGGGACTTAGGCGCTGAA.

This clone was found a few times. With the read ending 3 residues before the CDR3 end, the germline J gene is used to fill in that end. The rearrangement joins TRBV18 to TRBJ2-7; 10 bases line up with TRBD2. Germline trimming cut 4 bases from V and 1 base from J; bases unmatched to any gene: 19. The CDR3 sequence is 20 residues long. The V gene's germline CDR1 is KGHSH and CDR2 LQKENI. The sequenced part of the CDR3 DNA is TGTGCCAGCTCACTGCAGGGGGAACTAGCGGGAATCATCTCGTCCTACGAG. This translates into CASSLQGELAGIISSYE. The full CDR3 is CASSLQGELAGIISSYEQYF.

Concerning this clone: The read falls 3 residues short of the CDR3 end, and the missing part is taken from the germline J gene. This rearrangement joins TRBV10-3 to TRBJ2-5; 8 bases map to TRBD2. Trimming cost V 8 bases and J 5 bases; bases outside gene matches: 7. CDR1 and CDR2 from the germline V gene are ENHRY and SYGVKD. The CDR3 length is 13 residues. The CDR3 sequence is CAIAAGDRETQYF. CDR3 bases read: TGTGCCATCGCAGCGGGGGATCGGGAGACC.

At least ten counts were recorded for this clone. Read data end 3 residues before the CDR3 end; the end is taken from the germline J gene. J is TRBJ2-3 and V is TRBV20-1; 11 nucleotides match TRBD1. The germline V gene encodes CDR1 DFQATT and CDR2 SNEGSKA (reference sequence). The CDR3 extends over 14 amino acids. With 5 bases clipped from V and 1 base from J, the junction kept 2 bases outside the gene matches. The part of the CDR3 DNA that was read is TGCAGTGCTTGGACAGGGGGCCGCACAGATACG. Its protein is CSAWTGGRTDT. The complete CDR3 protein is CSAWTGGRTDTQYF.